This T cell receptor (beta chain) was observed in a study of T cell responses to AZD1222 COVID-19 vaccine. Whole-study results and caveats: Two doses of AZD1222 preceded a rise in Spike-specific TCR breadth and depth. The study reported that nearly half of spike-specific TCRs target unmutated variant regions. Without day 14 samples, only post-peak T cell repertoires were studied.

Germline trimming cut 5 bases from V and 7 bases from J; bases unmatched to any gene: 13. The CDR3 has 15 amino acids. Germline V gene sequence: CDR1 SGHVS, CDR2 FNYEAQ. Sequencing used immunoSEQ multiplex PCR; TCRdb keeps in-frame clones, though not all of them. The data contain 150,000 or so clones, around 89% of them singletons. On this clone itself: As yet, its antigen is unknown.

Source: peripheral blood, taken 28 days after the second dose of the MenACWY control vaccine. This sequence originates from an adult who received the MenACWY meningococcal vaccine as a control. The V gene is TRBV7-6, the J gene TRBJ2-7, with 8 bases lining up with TRBD1. CDR3: CASSPGTGGKQEQYF. The CDR3 DNA reads as TGTGCCAGCAGCCCTGGGACAGGTGGGAAGCAGGAGCAGTACTTC. Full variable domain (outside the CDR3, taken from reference TRBV7-6 and TRBJ2-7): GAGVSQSPRYKVTKRGQDVALRCDPISGHVSLYWYRQALGQGPEFLTYFNYEAQQDKSGLPNDRFSAERPEGSISTLTIQRTEQRDSAMYRCASSPGTGGKQEQYFGPGTRLTVT.